The 26 T cell receptor beta chains in this list originate from one sample, sequenced in a study of T cells after somatic rescue of genetic block. The assay was immunoSEQ multiplex PCR, and TCRdb's table has in-frame clones only and misses some. The sample includes tens of thousands of clones, approximately 91% of them seen just once. Sequencing used peripheral blood mononuclear cells (PBMCs). These receptors all stem from a young man.

This rearrangement joins TRBV4-1 to TRBJ2-7; TRBD1 matches 8 bases. The J segment lost 2 bases and the V segment lost 1 base, leaving 4 bases of the junction unmatched. Germline-derived CDR1 and CDR2 are MGHRA and YSYEKL. The CDR3 has 15 residues. The CDR3 bases are TGCGCCAGCAGCCAAGCCGGGACAGGAACCTACGAGCAGTACTTC. This codes for CASSQAGTGTYEQYF.

This clone was seen a single time. This rearrangement joins TRBV19 to TRBJ1-5, with 9 bases fitting TRBD1. Germline lookup yields CDR1 LNHDA and CDR2 SQIVND (reference sequence). V was pared by 5 bases and J by 3 bases, with 5 bases of the junction left unmatched. CDR3 length: 15 residues. CDR3 DNA sequence: TGTGCCAGTAGTCCCGGGACAGGGTTCAATCAGCCCCAGCATTTT. Translating it yields CASSPGTGFNQPQHF.

This sequence joins TRBV28 and TRBJ1-5; no firm D call. Per the germline V gene, CDR1 is MDHEN and CDR2 is SYDVKM. V gave up 7 bases and J gave up 5 bases, with 24 bases separating them. This CDR3 contains 17 residues. The DNA for the CDR3 is TGTGCCAGCACCATAGGGCAGGCGTGGCAGCTTTATCAGCCCCAGCATTTT. The encoded protein is CASTIGQAWQLYQPQHF.

This clone was recorded only once. The chain uses TRBV14 and TRBJ1-3; no clear D gene. Trimming took 1 base from V and 3 from J, leaving 10 bases between them. Germline V lookup: CDR1 SGHDN, CDR2 FVKESK. The CDR3 has 15 amino acids. In DNA, the CDR3 is TGTGCCAGCAGCCAAGTACTCGGGAGTGGAAACACCATATATTTT. This translates into CASSQVLGSGNTIYF.

The chain has TRBV20-1 and TRBJ2-7; D is perhaps TRBD1 (6 bases). V was shortened by 7 bases and J by 3 bases, with 10 bases between the two germline ends. The CDR3 covers 11 residues. Germline CDR1 DFQATT, CDR2 SNEGSKA (reference sequence). In DNA, the CDR3 is TGCAGTGTCCGAGGGGGCTACGAGCAGTACTTC. It specifies CSVRGGYEQYF.

DNA for the CDR3: TGTGCCAGCACCAGGGACAGCGGGCCGTACTTC. It yields the protein CASTRDSGPYF. The chain is built from TRBV6-6 and TRBJ2-5; D is possibly TRBD1 (7 bases). Trimming cost V 7 bases and J 13 bases, with 16 bases left between them. CDR3 length: 11 residues. CDR1 and CDR2 (germline): MNHNY, SVGAGI (reference sequence).

The chain couples TRBV5-1 to TRBJ1-2; D is unclear. Trimming took 0 bases from V and 7 from J, leaving 13 bases between them. The CDR3 covers 14 residues. Germline CDR1 reads SGHRS; CDR2 reads YFSETQ. The chain's CDR3 is CASSLAGKNRGYTF. CDR3 DNA: TGCGCCAGCAGCTTGGCAGGAAAGAATCGTGGCTACACCTTC.

J is TRBJ1-1 and V is TRBV4-1; possible D gene TRBD1, 6 bases. Germline-derived CDR1 and CDR2 are MGHRA and YSYEKL. CDR3 size: 15 residues. V gave up 3 bases and J gave up 1 base, with 12 bases separating them. DNA of the CDR3: TGCGCCAGCAGCCAGGGGGCTTTTAGGAACACTGAAGCTTTCTTT. Protein sequence: CASSQGAFRNTEAFF.

The CDR3 nucleotides are TGTGCCAGCGGCGTTGGCACTGAAGCTTTCTTT. This translates into CASGVGTEAFF. The V gene is TRBV7-9, the J gene TRBJ1-1; no firm D call. With 8 bases removed from V and 4 bases from J, the gap between germline ends came to 8 bases. Germline V lookup: CDR1 SEHNR, CDR2 FQNEAQ (reference sequence). The CDR3 is 11 amino acids.

The rearrangement uses TRBV4-1 and TRBJ1-1; D perhaps matches TRBD1 (6 bases). CDR1 is MGHRA, CDR2 YSYEKL, per germline. This CDR3 comprises 13 residues. With 1 base removed from V and 11 bases from J, the gap between germline ends came to 14 bases. The DNA of the CDR3 is TGCGCCAGCAGCCAAGTCTCGGACAGTCAGGCTTTCTTT. Residues: CASSQVSDSQAFF.

This rearrangement joins TRBV4-1 to TRBJ1-3; tentative D call: TRBD1 (6 bases). Deletions cut 7 bases from V and 2 bases from J, with 15 bases between. Germline CDR1 MGHRA, CDR2 YSYEKL. CDR3 length: 15 residues. The CDR3 region has the DNA TGCGCCAGCAAGGGATGGGGGGGCACTGGAAACACCATATATTTT. This gives the protein CASKGWGGTGNTIYF.

This chain joins TRBV18 and TRBJ2-2, with TRBD2 matching 14 bases. This CDR3 is 20 amino acids long. CDR1 and CDR2 from the germline V gene are KGHSH and LQKENI. Germline trimming cut 4 bases from V and 1 base from J; bases unmatched to any gene: 11. The CDR3: CASSLLYGTSGSKNTGELFF. CDR3 nucleotides: TGTGCCAGCTCACTGCTCTACGGGACTAGCGGGAGTAAGAACACCGGGGAGCTGTTTTTT.

This chain connects TRBV28 to TRBJ1-2; 9 positions agree with TRBD1. The CDR3 covers 15 residues. With 2 bases clipped from V and 4 bases from J, the junction kept 5 bases outside the gene matches. Germline CDR1 reads MDHEN; CDR2 reads SYDVKM. CDR3 sequence reads: CASSLGTGLIYGYTF. In nucleotides, the CDR3 is TGTGCCAGCAGTTTAGGGACAGGGCTTATCTATGGCTACACCTTC.

The gene calls are TRBV10-1 and TRBJ2-7, with D perhaps TRBD1 (5 bases). The CDR3 has 13 residues. Germline CDR1 is WNHNN and CDR2 is SYGVQD (reference sequence). Between the trimmed V and J ends, which lost 0 bases and 5 bases, there was a span of 8 bases. The CDR3, as DNA: TGCGCCAGCAGTGAGTCAATAGGGGACGAGCAGTACTTC. As protein: CASSESIGDEQYF.

This clone was detected only once. The chain recombines TRBV5-1 with TRBJ2-1, with D possibly TRBD1 on 6 matching bases. The CDR3 consists of 15 residues. V lost 1 base and J lost 2, with 10 bases in between. Germline CDR1 SGHRS, CDR2 YFSETQ. The CDR3 nucleotides are TGCGCCAGCAGCTTGAGTCAGGGGACCTACAATGAGCAGTTCTTC. Translated: CASSLSQGTYNEQFF. Looking up the rest from reference TRBV5-1 and TRBJ2-1 gives the full variable domain: KAGVTQTPRYLIKTRGQQVTLSCSPISGHRSVSWYQQTPGQGLQFLFEYFSETQRNKGNFPGRFSGRQFSNSRSEMNVSTLELGDSALYLCASSLSQGTYNEQFFGPGTRLTVL.

The J gene is TRBJ2-1, the V gene TRBV6-5, with D unresolved. Germline V gene sequence: CDR1 MNHEY, CDR2 SVGAGI. V was shortened by 0 bases and J by 1 base, with 4 bases between the two germline ends. CDR3 length equals 14 residues. This CDR3 is CASSYSRSYNEQFF. The CDR3, as DNA: TGTGCCAGCAGTTACTCTCGGTCCTACAATGAGCAGTTCTTC.

V is TRBV14 and J is TRBJ1-4, with D possibly TRBD1 on 5 matching bases. The CDR3 runs to 16 residues. V shed 1 base and J shed 1 base, with 10 bases lying between them. CDR1 SGHDN and CDR2 FVKESK come from the germline V gene. The CDR3 loop reads CASSQGGPGTNEKLFF. The CDR3 nucleotides read TGTGCCAGCAGCCAAGGGGGCCCAGGAACTAATGAAAAACTGTTTTTT.

The chain recombines TRBV7-9 with TRBJ1-5; D is ambiguous. CDR1 and CDR2 (germline): SEHNR, FQNEAQ (reference sequence). V was shortened by 1 base and J by 0 bases, with 16 bases between the two germline ends. The CDR3 extends over 18 amino acids. The CDR3 sequence is CASSLGPPVGYSNQPQHF. The CDR3, as DNA: TGTGCCAGCAGCTTAGGGCCCCCGGTGGGCTATAGCAATCAGCCCCAGCATTTT.

The chain employs TRBV4-1 and TRBJ2-3; tentatively, D is TRBD1 or TRBD2 (6 bases each). Germline CDR1 and CDR2: MGHRA and YSYEKL. CDR3 length: 18 amino acids. V was clipped by 3 bases and J by 0 bases, with 19 bases between them. CDR3 sequence reads: CASSQKRGSGTSTDTQYF. The CDR3 DNA is TGCGCCAGCAGCCAGAAGAGGGGGTCGGGGACTAGCACAGATACGCAGTATTTT.

This clone has just a few counts. The chain combines TRBV2 with TRBJ1-3, with D perhaps TRBD1 (6 bases). V lost 7 bases, J lost 7 bases, and 11 bases lay in between. This CDR3 spans 12 amino acids. Germline loops: CDR1 SNHLY, CDR2 FYNNEI. The CDR3 protein is CASNRARNTIYF. The CDR3 DNA is TGTGCCAGCAACAGGGCACGGAACACCATATATTTT. Full variable domain (outside the CDR3, taken from reference TRBV2 and TRBJ1-3): EPEVTQTPSHQVTQMGQEVILRCVPISNHLYFYWYRQILGQKVEFLVSFYNNEISEKSEIFDDQFSVERPDGSNFTLKIRSTKLEDSAMYFCASNRARNTIYFGEGSWLTVV.

A few counts support this clone. The chain combines TRBV19 with TRBJ1-2; 10 nucleotides line up with TRBD1. The CDR3 runs 14 residues. J lost 4 bases, V lost 9 bases, and 8 bases had no gene match. CDR1 LNHDA and CDR2 SQIVND come from the germline V gene (reference sequence). CDR3 residues: CASRRGQGSYGYTF. The CDR3 nucleotides read TGTGCCAGCCGCCGGGGACAGGGGTCCTATGGCTACACCTTC.

The genes are TRBV12-5 and TRBJ1-2; 8 nucleotides match TRBD1. Germline loops: CDR1 LGHNT, CDR2 FRNRAP. This CDR3 has 17 amino acids. After removal of 4 bases from V and 5 bases from J, the junction contained 15 bases not matched to a gene. CDR3 sequence reads: CASGYWGTGSLFYGYTF. As DNA, the CDR3 is TGTGCTAGTGGTTATTGGGGGACAGGCTCGCTTTTTTATGGCTACACCTTC.

The CDR3 DNA follows: TGTGCCAGCAGCCCCGCGGGAAATTTCTATGGCTACACCTTC. Its protein is CASSPAGNFYGYTF. The genes are TRBV7-8 and TRBJ1-2; the D is unclear. The V gene's germline CDR1 is SGHVS and CDR2 FQNEAQ. CDR3 size: 14 residues. V shed 5 bases and J shed 4 bases, with 14 bases lying between them.

This clone was found a few times. The chain has TRBV30 and TRBJ2-5; tentative D call: TRBD1 (6 bases). Trimming removed 8 bases at V and 5 bases at J, with 15 bases between. The CDR3 sequence is 12 residues long. Germline-derived CDR1 and CDR2 are GTSNPN and SVGIG (reference sequence). CDR3 protein: CARALGGETQYF. The CDR3 region has the DNA TGTGCCCGGGCGTTAGGGGGTGAGACCCAGTACTTC.

This chain links TRBV19 with TRBJ1-6, with D hard to call. Germline V lookup: CDR1 LNHDA, CDR2 SQIVND (reference sequence). The V end was cut by 1 base, the J end by 8 bases, with 12 bases between. This CDR3 is built from 15 residues. The CDR3: CASSIGPEPYSPLHF. CDR3 nucleotide sequence: TGTGCCAGTAGTATAGGGCCCGAACCCTATTCACCCCTCCACTTT.

This clone was observed a single time. Distinct nucleotide sequences in the sample also encode this CDR3. This chain's CDR3 is CASSLEGGGETQYF. CDR3 bases: TGTGCCAGCAGCTTGGAAGGCGGGGGAGAGACCCAGTACTTC. V and J are TRBV5-4 and TRBJ2-5; 7 nucleotides align to TRBD2. CDR1 and CDR2 (germline): SGHNT, YYREEE (reference sequence). J lost 4 bases, V lost 0 bases, and 3 bases had no gene match. The CDR3 length is 14 residues. Complete variable domain (other parts from reference TRBV5-4 and TRBJ2-5): ETGVTQSPTHLIKTRGQQVTLRCSSQSGHNTVSWYQQALGQGPQFIFQYYREEENGRGNFPPRFSGLQFPNYSSELNVNALELDDSALYLCASSLEGGGETQYFGPGTRLLVL.